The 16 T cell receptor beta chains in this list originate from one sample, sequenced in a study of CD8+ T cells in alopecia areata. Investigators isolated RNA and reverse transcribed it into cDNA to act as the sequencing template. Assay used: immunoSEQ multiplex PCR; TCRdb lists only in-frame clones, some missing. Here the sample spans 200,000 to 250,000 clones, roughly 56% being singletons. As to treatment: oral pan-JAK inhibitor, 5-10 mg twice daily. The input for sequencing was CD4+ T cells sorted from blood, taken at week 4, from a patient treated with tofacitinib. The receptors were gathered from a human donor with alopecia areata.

CDR3 loop: CAWSLGTGPYEQYF. CDR3 sequence (DNA): TGTGCCTGGAGTCTCGGGACAGGCCCCTACGAGCAGTACTTC. V and J are TRBV30 and TRBJ2-7; 8 bases are shared with TRBD1. This CDR3 region has 14 residues. After removal of 2 bases from V and 2 bases from J, the junction contained 5 bases not matched to a gene. CDR1 and CDR2 (germline): GTSNPN, SVGIG (reference sequence). Full variable domain (rest looked up from reference TRBV30 and TRBJ2-7): SQTIHQWPATLVQPVGSPLSLECTVEGTSNPNLYWYRQAAGRGLQLLFYSVGIGQISSEVPQNLSASRPQDRQFILSSKKLLLSDSGFYLCAWSLGTGPYEQYFGPGTRLTVT.

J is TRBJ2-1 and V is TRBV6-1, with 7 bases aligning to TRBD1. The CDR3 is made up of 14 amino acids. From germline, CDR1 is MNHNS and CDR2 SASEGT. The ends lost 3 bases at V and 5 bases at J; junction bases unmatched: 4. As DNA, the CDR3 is TGTGCCAGCAGTGACCGGGACAGCAACAATGAGCAGTTCTTC. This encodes CASSDRDSNNEQFF.

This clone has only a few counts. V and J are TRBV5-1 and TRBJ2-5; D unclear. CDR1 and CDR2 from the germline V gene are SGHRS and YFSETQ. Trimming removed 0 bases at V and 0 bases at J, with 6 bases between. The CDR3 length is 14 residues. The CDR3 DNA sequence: TGCGCCAGCAGCTTGGTCGGGTACCAAGAGACCCAGTACTTC. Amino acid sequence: CASSLVGYQETQYF.

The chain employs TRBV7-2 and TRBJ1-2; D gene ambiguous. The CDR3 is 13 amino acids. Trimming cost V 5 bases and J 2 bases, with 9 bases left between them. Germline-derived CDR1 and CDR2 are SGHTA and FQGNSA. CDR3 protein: CASSQTNNYGYTF. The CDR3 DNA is TGTGCCAGCAGCCAAACGAACAACTATGGCTACACCTTC. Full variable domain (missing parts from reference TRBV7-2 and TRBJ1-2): GAGVSQSPSNKVTEKGKDVELRCDPISGHTALYWYRQSLGQGLEFLIYFQGNSAPDKSGLPSDRFSAERTGGSVSTLTIQRTQQEDSAVYLCASSQTNNYGYTFGSGTRLTVV.

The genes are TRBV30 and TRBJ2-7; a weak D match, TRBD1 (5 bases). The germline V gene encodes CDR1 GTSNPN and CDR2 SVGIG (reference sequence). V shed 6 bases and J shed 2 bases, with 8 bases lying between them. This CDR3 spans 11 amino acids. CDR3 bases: TGTGCCTGCAGGGCTACCTACGAGCAGTACTTC. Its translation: CACRATYEQYF.

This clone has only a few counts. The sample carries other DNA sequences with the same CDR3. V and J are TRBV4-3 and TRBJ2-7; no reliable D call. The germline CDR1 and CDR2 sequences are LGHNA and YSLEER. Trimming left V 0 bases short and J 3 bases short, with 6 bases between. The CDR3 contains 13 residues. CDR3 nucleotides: TGCGCCAGCAGCCAAGATCGCGGCTACGAGCAGTACTTC. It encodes CASSQDRGYEQYF.

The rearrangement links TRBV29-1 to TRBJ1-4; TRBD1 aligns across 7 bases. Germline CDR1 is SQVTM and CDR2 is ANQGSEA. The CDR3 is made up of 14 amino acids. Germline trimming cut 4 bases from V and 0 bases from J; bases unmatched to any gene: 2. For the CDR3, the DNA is TGCAGCGTTGGACAGGGAACAACTAATGAAAAACTGTTTTTT. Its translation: CSVGQGTTNEKLFF.

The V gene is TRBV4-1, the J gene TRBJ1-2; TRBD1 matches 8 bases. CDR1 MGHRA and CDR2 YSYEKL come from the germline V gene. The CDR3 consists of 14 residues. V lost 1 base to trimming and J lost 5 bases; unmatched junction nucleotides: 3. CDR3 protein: CASSQVDREYGYTF. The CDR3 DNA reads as TGCGCCAGCAGCCAAGTGGACAGGGAATATGGCTACACCTTC.

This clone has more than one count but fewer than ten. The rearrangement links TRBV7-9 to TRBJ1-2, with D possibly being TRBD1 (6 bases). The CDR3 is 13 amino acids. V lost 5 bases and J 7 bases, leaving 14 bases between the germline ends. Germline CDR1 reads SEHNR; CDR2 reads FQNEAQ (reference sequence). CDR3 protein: CASSPPLQGGYTF. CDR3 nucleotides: TGTGCCAGCAGCCCACCCTTACAGGGTGGCTACACCTTC.

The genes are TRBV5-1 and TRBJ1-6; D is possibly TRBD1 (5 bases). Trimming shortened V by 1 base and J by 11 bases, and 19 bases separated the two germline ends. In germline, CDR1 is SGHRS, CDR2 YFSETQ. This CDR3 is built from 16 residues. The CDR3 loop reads CASSLRPPEGPAPLHF. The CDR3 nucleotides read TGCGCCAGCAGCTTGCGGCCTCCGGAGGGACCTGCACCCCTCCACTTT. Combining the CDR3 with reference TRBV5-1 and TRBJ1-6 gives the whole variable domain KAGVTQTPRYLIKTRGQQVTLSCSPISGHRSVSWYQQTPGQGLQFLFEYFSETQRNKGNFPGRFSGRQFSNSRSEMNVSTLELGDSALYLCASSLRPPEGPAPLHFGNGTRLTVT.

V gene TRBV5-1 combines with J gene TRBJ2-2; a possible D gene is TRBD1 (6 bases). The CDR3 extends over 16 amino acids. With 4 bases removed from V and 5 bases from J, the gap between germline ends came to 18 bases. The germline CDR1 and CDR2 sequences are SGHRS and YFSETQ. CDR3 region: CASSGNRAGTTGELFF. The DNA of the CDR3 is TGCGCCAGCAGCGGCAACAGGGCCGGAACAACCGGGGAGCTGTTTTTT.

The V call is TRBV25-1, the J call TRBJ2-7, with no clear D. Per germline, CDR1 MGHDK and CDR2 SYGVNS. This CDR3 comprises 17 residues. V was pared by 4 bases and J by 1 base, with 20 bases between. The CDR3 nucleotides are TGTGCCAGCAGTGGGAGAAGGGAAGTGGTTGGGTCCTACGAGCAGTACTTC. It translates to CASSGRREVVGSYEQYF.

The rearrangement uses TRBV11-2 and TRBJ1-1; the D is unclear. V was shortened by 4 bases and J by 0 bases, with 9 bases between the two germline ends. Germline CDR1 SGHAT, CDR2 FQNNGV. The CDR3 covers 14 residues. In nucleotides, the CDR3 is TGTGCCAGCAGCTCGCTGGGCCTGAACACTGAAGCTTTCTTT. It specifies CASSSLGLNTEAFF.

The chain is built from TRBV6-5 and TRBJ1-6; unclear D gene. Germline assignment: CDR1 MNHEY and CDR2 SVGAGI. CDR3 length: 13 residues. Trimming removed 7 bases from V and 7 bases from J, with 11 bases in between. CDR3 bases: TGTGCCAGCACCCGAAGGCCCAATTCACCCCTCCACTTT. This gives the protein CASTRRPNSPLHF.

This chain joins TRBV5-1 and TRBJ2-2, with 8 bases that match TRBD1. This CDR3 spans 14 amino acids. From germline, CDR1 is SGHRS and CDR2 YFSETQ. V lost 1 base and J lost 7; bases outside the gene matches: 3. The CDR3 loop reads CASSLTTGVGELFF. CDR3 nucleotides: TGCGCCAGCAGCTTGACGACAGGGGTCGGGGAGCTGTTTTTT.

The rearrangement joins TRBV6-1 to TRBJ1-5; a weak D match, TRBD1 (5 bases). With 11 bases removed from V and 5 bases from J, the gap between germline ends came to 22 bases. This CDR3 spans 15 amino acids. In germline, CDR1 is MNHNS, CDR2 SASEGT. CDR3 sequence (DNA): TGTGCCGCTAAAGATATCAGGGAACACTATCAGCCCCAGCATTTT. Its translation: CAAKDIREHYQPQHF.